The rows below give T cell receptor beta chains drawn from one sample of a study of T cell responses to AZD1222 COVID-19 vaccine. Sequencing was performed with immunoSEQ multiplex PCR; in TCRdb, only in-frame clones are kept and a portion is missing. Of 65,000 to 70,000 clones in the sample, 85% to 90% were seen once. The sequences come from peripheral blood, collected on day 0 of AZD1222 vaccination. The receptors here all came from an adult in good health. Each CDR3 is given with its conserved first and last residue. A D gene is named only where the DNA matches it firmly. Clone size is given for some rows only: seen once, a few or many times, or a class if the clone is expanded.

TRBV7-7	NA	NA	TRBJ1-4	CASSPRGNEKLFF	TGTGCCAGCAGCCCCCGGGGAAATGAAAAACTGTTTTTT
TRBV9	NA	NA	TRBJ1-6	CASSVGGGPNSPLHF	TGTGCCAGCAGCGTAGGGGGAGGTCCTAATTCACCCCTCCACTTT
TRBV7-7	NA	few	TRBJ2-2	CASGAGTGELFF	TGTGCCAGCGGGGCGGGGACCGGGGAGCTGTTTTTT
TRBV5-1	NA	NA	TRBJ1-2	CASSRPPPSQGYTF	TGCGCCAGCTCCCGACCCCCCCCATCTCAGGGCTACACCTTC
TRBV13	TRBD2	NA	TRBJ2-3	CASSENMGLAGGPGNTDTQYF	TGTGCCAGCAGCGAAAATATGGGACTAGCGGGAGGGCCGGGGAACACAGATACGCAGTATTTT
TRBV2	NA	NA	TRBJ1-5	CASRALHSNQPQHF	TGTGCCAGCAGAGCCCTTCATAGCAATCAGCCCCAGCATTTT
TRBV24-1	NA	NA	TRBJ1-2	CATSDRDPRTYGYTF	TGTGCCACCAGTGACCGGGACCCCCGAACCTATGGCTACACCTTC
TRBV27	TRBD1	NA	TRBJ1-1	CASSSDRRTNTEAFF	TGTGCCAGCAGTTCGGACAGGAGAACGAACACTGAAGCTTTCTTT
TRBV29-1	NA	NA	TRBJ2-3	CSVVVLGSTRGPGTDTQYF	TGCAGCGTTGTAGTTCTGGGCTCAACTCGGGGGCCCGGCACAGATACGCAGTATTTT
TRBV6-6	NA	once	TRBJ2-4	CASSSYGVGQNIQYF	TGTGCCAGCAGCAGCTATGGGGTAGGCCAAAACATTCAGTACTTC
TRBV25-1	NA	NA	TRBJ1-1	CASSINRAGTEAFF	TGTGCCAGCAGTATAAACAGGGCGGGCACTGAAGCTTTCTTT
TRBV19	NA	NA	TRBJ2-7	CAGPMLADAYEQYF	TGTGCCGGTCCGATGTTGGCAGATGCCTACGAGCAGTACTTC
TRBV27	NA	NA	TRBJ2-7	CASRALDGWSYEQYF	TGTGCCAGCAGGGCCCTCGACGGCTGGTCCTACGAGCAGTACTTC
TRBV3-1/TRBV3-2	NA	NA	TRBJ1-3	CASSQFLSSGNTIYF	TGTGCCAGCAGCCAATTCCTTTCCTCTGGAAACACCATATATTTT
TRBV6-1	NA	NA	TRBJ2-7	CASSEAWARPKIGF	TGTGCCAGCAGTGAAGCATGGGCTCGACCTAAGATCGGCTTC
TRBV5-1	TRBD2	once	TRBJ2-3	CASSPIAGGADTQYF	TGCGCCAGCAGCCCAATAGCGGGAGGGGCAGATACGCAGTATTTT
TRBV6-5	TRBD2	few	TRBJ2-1	CASSLRTSGGNEQFF	TGTGCCAGCAGTCTTCGGACTAGCGGGGGCAATGAGCAGTTCTTC
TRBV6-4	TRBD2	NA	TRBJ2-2	CASSVIAGINTGELFF	TGTGCCAGCAGTGTGATAGCGGGAATAAACACCGGGGAGCTGTTTTTT
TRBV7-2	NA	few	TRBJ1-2	CASSLSTGGYGYTF	TGTGCCAGCAGCTTATCCACGGGGGGGTATGGCTACACCTTC
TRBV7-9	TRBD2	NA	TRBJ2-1	CASSLNPREVQFF	TGTGCCAGCAGCTTAAATCCGCGGGAGGTCCAGTTCTTC
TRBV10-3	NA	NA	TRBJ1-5	CAISESSGRSNQPQHF	TGTGCCATCAGTGAGTCGTCGGGACGCAGCAATCAGCCCCAGCATTTT
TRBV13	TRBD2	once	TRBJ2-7	CASSPRTSGFPYEQYF	TGTGCCAGCAGCCCCCGGACTAGCGGATTCCCCTACGAGCAGTACTTC
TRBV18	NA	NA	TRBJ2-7	CASSPSVRYEQYF	TGTGCCAGCTCACCGTCCGTCCGCTACGAGCAGTACTTC
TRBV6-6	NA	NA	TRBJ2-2	CASYSANTGELFF	TGTGCCAGCTACAGCGCGAACACCGGGGAGCTGTTTTTT
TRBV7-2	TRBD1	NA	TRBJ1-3	CASSGTGARGNTIYF	TGTGCCAGCAGCGGGACAGGGGCACGGGGAAACACCATATATTTT
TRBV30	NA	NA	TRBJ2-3	CAWSVVGGTDTQYF	TGTGCCTGGAGTGTCGTGGGGGGCACAGATACGCAGTATTTT
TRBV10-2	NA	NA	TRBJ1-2	CASSESWGLPDGYTF	TGCGCCAGCAGTGAGTCCTGGGGCCTCCCTGATGGCTACACCTTC